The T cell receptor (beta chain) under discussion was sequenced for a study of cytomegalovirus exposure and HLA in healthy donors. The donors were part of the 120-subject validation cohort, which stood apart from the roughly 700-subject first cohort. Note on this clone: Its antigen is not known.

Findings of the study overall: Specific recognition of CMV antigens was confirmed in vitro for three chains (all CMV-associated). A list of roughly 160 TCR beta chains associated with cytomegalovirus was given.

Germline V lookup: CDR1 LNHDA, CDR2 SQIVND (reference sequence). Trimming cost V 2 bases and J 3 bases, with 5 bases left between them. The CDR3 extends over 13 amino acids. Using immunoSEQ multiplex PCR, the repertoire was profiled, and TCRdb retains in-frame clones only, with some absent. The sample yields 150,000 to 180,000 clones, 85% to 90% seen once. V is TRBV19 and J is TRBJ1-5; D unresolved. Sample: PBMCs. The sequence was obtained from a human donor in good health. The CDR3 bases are TGTGCCAGTAGTATAATAGACAATCAGCCCCAGCATTTT. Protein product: CASSIIDNQPQHF.